Following are 26 T cell receptor beta chains from one sample sequenced in a study of T cells in Graves' hyperthyroidism and ophthalmopathy. Researchers amplified the TCR beta CDR3 regions from RNA transcripts. The TCR CDR3 was amplified in a first-round RT-PCR using the HTBI primer set. TCRdb called the multiplex PCR reads again in MiXCR, with one record for every CDR3 protein. The table records almost 600,000 distinct CDR3 sequences, just over 45% of them present only once. Input material: peripheral blood or thyroid tissue (not recorded which). The receptors were sampled from a woman between 18 and 29 years old with Graves' hyperthyroidism.

This chain connects TRBV20-1 to TRBJ1-2, with TRBD1 matching 9 bases. The germline CDR1 and CDR2 sequences are DFQATT and SNEGSKA (reference sequence). Unmatched junction bases numbered 8, after V lost 6 bases and J lost 6 bases. The CDR3 is 13 residues long. This chain's CDR3 is CSASSGQGNGYTF. The CDR3 DNA follows: TGCAGTGCCAGCAGTGGACAGGGGAATGGCTACACCTTC.

The chain recombines TRBV20-1 with TRBJ2-7, with 7 bases that match TRBD2. Germline values: CDR1 DFQATT, CDR2 SNEGSKA (reference sequence). Trimming removed 7 bases from V and 1 base from J; junction bases left unmatched: 16. CDR3 length: 16 amino acids. The CDR3 protein is CSDTPAGVFSSYEQYF. In DNA, the CDR3 is TGCAGTGACACCCCTGCGGGAGTGTTCTCGTCCTACGAGCAGTACTTC.

V and J are TRBV5-4 and TRBJ1-5; no firm D call. Germline CDR1 is SGHNT and CDR2 is YYREEE (reference sequence). Trimming shortened V by 7 bases and J by 6 bases, and 17 bases separated the two germline ends. The CDR3 loop spans 14 amino acids. Here the CDR3 reads CASRQDPTVQPQHF. The DNA for the CDR3 is TGTGCCAGCCGCCAAGATCCAACCGTTCAGCCCCAGCATTTT.

This clonotype turned up a few times. This chain uses TRBV27 with TRBJ2-7; D not resolved. This CDR3 region has 16 residues. Germline V gene sequence: CDR1 MNHEY, CDR2 SMNVEV (reference sequence). Trimming shortened V by 3 bases and J by 0 bases, and 15 bases separated the two germline ends. The CDR3 sequence is CASSFFGTTTSYEQYF. The DNA of the CDR3 is TGTGCCAGCAGTTTTTTCGGTACCACGACCTCCTACGAGCAGTACTTC.

This clonotype was seen at least ten times. V gene TRBV7-9 combines with J gene TRBJ1-1; tentative D call: TRBD1 (6 bases). The germline V gene encodes CDR1 SEHNR and CDR2 FQNEAQ (reference sequence). V was cut by 4 bases and J by 0 bases, with 18 bases left in between. This CDR3 spans 17 amino acids. This CDR3 is CASSSPGQLFMNTEAFF. Here the CDR3 DNA reads TGTGCCAGCAGCTCCCCCGGACAGCTTTTTATGAACACTGAAGCTTTCTTT. Filled out from reference TRBV7-9 and TRBJ1-1, the complete variable domain reads DTGVSQNPRHKITKRGQNVTFRCDPISEHNRLYWYRQTLGQGPEFLTYFQNEAQLEKSRLLSDRFSAERPKGSFSTLEIQRTEQGDSAMYLCASSSPGQLFMNTEAFFGQGTRLTVV.

This clonotype came up a few times. The rearrangement joins TRBV7-9 to TRBJ2-7, with 7 positions matching TRBD1. The length of the CDR3 is 16 residues. The J segment lost 0 bases and the V segment lost 5 bases, leaving 10 bases of the junction unmatched. Germline V gene lookup returns CDR1 SEHNR and CDR2 FQNEAQ (reference sequence). DNA for the CDR3: TGTGCCAGCAGCGTTCCGGGACAGCCTAACTCCTACGAGCAGTACTTC. As protein: CASSVPGQPNSYEQYF.

This clonotype was seen only a few times. The chain couples TRBV12-3 or TRBV12-4 to TRBJ2-7, with 10 bases lining up with TRBD2. The CDR3 covers 17 residues. J lost 5 bases, V lost 2 bases, and 12 bases had no gene match. CDR3 nucleotide sequence: TGTGCCAGCAGTTTAATGCTAGCGGGAGTCTTTCTCCACGAGCAGTACTTC. Its protein is CASSLMLAGVFLHEQYF.

V usage is TRBV2 and J usage is TRBJ1-2; weak D call: TRBD1 (5 bases). This CDR3 region has 13 residues. V was trimmed by 8 bases and J by 8 bases, leaving 18 bases between them. Germline-derived CDR1 and CDR2 are SNHLY and FYNNEI. In DNA form, the CDR3 reads TGTGCCAGCTCTTTAGACAGACAAGGAGGCTACACCTTC. Protein product: CASSLDRQGGYTF. Supplemented by reference TRBV2 and TRBJ1-2, the full variable domain reads EPEVTQTPSHQVTQMGQEVILRCVPISNHLYFYWYRQILGQKVEFLVSFYNNEISEKSEIFDDQFSVERPDGSNFTLKIRSTKLEDSAMYFCASSLDRQGGYTFGSGTRLTVV.

Ten or more counts support this clonotype. The chain employs TRBV5-8 and TRBJ2-5; TRBD2 aligns across 13 bases. The V gene end was trimmed by 4 bases and the J gene end by 5 bases; junction bases not matched to a gene: 8. The CDR3 consists of 16 residues. The germline CDR1 and CDR2 sequences are SGHTS and YDEGEE. CDR3 in DNA: TGTGCCAGCAGCGGAGGACTAGCGGGAGTAGGGGAGACCCAGTACTTC. This sequence encodes CASSGGLAGVGETQYF.

V and J are TRBV12-3 or TRBV12-4 and TRBJ2-5; D remains unclear. Trimming took 5 bases from V and 7 from J, leaving 8 bases between them. The CDR3 totals 11 residues. CDR3 nucleotides: TGTGCCAGCAGTAGCGCAAGGACCCAGTACTTC. It is translated as CASSSARTQYF.

The CDR3 here is CASSPAQNTIYF. CDR3 DNA: TGTGCCAGCTCACCAGCTCAAAACACCATATATTTT. This rearrangement joins TRBV18 to TRBJ1-3; no clear D. From germline, CDR1 is KGHSH and CDR2 LQKENI. The ends were cut back, 2 bases at V and 6 bases at J, with 5 bases in the middle. The CDR3 is 12 residues long. Complete variable domain (other parts from reference TRBV18 and TRBJ1-3): NAGVMQNPRHLVRRRGQEARLRCSPMKGHSHVYWYRQLPEEGLKFMVYLQKENIIDESGMPKERFSAEFPKEGPSILRIQQVVRGDSAAYFCASSPAQNTIYFGEGSWLTVV.

The chain combines TRBV11-1 with TRBJ2-7, with 15 positions matching TRBD2. This CDR3 is 15 amino acids long. After removal of 5 bases from V and 5 bases from J, the junction contained 4 bases not matched to a gene. The germline V gene has CDR1 SGHAT and CDR2 FQDESV (reference sequence). CDR3 DNA sequence: TGTGCCAGCAGCCAGGGACTAGCGGGAGGAAACGAGCAGTACTTC. Its translation: CASSQGLAGGNEQYF.

The genes are TRBV15 and TRBJ1-5; tentative D call: TRBD1 (5 bases). V was shortened by 5 bases and J by 14 bases, with 22 bases between the two germline ends. Per the germline V gene, CDR1 is LNHNV and CDR2 is YYDKDF (reference sequence). This CDR3 contains 14 residues. CDR3 in amino acids: CATSGGLAGSYEHF. CDR3 in DNA: TGTGCCACCAGCGGGGGACTAGCGGGGTCCTACGAGCATTTT. Full variable domain (outside the CDR3, taken from reference TRBV15 and TRBJ1-5): DAMVIQNPRYQVTQFGKPVTLSCSQTLNHNVMYWYQQKSSQAPKLLFHYYDKDFNNEADTPDNFQSRRPNTSFCFLDIRSPGLGDTAMYLCATSGGLAGSYEHFGDGTRLSIL.

V is TRBV6-1 and J is TRBJ1-1; D is uncertain. The ends were cut back, 1 base at V and 6 bases at J, with 21 bases in the middle. Germline CDR1 reads MNHNS; CDR2 reads SASEGT. CDR3 length: 17 amino acids. In nucleotides, the CDR3 is TGTGCCAGCAGTGAAGGGCCTTGGAACCGAAAAAGTCCTGAAGCTTTCTTT. Translating it yields CASSEGPWNRKSPEAFF.

The V and J genes are TRBV7-3 and TRBJ1-1; 8 bases are a match to TRBD1. The CDR3 spans 17 residues. Losses at the gene ends were 7 bases for V and 1 base for J; bases not matched to a gene: 14. Germline V gene data show CDR1 as SGHTA and CDR2 as FQGTGA. CDR3 sequence reads: CASTQGQVSFGNTEAFF. Here the CDR3 DNA reads TGTGCCAGCACCCAGGGACAGGTATCATTTGGGAACACTGAAGCTTTCTTT. Based on the CDR3 plus reference TRBV7-3 and TRBJ1-1, the full variable domain is GAGVSQTPSNKVTEKGKYVELRCDPISGHTALYWYRQSLGQGPEFLIYFQGTGAADDSGLPNDRFFAVRPEGSVSTLKIQRTERGDSAVYLCASTQGQVSFGNTEAFFGQGTRLTVV.

The chain uses TRBV2 and TRBJ1-2, with a weak D call TRBD1 (6 bases). The CDR3 is 16 amino acids. The germline gives CDR1 SNHLY, CDR2 FYNNEI. The V and J ends lost 0 bases and 8 bases respectively, with 19 bases between them. The CDR3 is CASSEAQGREGDGYTF. The CDR3 DNA follows: TGTGCCAGCAGTGAAGCGCAGGGCAGGGAGGGGGACGGCTACACCTTC.

This clonotype has ten or more counts. The gene calls are TRBV2 and TRBJ1-2, with D tentatively TRBD1 (5 bases). The CDR3 has 14 amino acids. CDR1 and CDR2 (germline): SNHLY, FYNNEI. V was shortened by 4 bases and J by 2 bases, with 11 bases between the two germline ends. CDR3 in DNA: TGTGCCAGCAGTGGACAGCCTGCGAACTATGGCTACACCTTC. Residues: CASSGQPANYGYTF.

The chain employs TRBV2 and TRBJ2-1; the D is unclear. The CDR3 is made up of 16 amino acids. Trimming took off 4 bases at V and 2 bases at J, with 15 bases between the two ends. Looked up from germline, CDR1 is SNHLY and CDR2 is FYNNEI. CDR3 amino acids: CASSGDSHDPYNEQFF. CDR3 sequence (DNA): TGTGCCAGCAGTGGGGATTCACACGACCCCTACAATGAGCAGTTCTTC.

This clonotype was detected ten times or more. Here the CDR3 DNA reads TGTGCCAGCAGCTTACCACTAGCGAGTTCCTACGAGCAGTACTTC. Its translation is CASSLPLASSYEQYF. V usage is TRBV5-4 and J usage is TRBJ2-7, with 7 bases aligning to TRBD2. The germline V gene encodes CDR1 SGHNT and CDR2 YYREEE (reference sequence). This CDR3 contains 15 residues. J lost 1 base, V lost 2 bases, and 6 bases had no gene match.

The gene calls are TRBV11-2 and TRBJ2-5; 9 bases are a match to TRBD1. The J call may be incorrect, as the DNA end agrees better with TRBJ2-1. CDR1 is SGHAT, CDR2 FQNNGV, per germline. This CDR3 contains 16 residues. CDR3 sequence: CASSLYWTGAPGEQFF. The CDR3 DNA is TGTGCCAGCAGCTTATATTGGACAGGGGCGCCCGGAGAGCAGTTCTTC.

This clonotype came up once. Sequence at one end of the junction differs from germline and may be a read error. The V call is TRBV27, the J call TRBJ1-5; TRBD1 might be the D (6 bases). Germline V lookup: CDR1 MNHEY, CDR2 SMNVEV (reference sequence). The CDR3 length is 15 residues. CDR3 in DNA: TGTGCCAGCAGTCTAATAACAGGGCCCAATCAGCTCCAGCATTTT. As protein: CASSLITGPNQLQHF.

V usage is TRBV7-8 and J usage is TRBJ2-6; no firm D call. This CDR3 region has 9 residues. With 4 bases removed from V and 16 bases from J, the gap between germline ends came to 5 bases. Looked up from germline, CDR1 is SGHVS and CDR2 is FQNEAQ. The CDR3 nucleotides are TGTGCCAGCAGCTCAGGACTGACTTTC. Translated: CASSSGLTF.

The chain has TRBV19 and TRBJ1-3; D remains ambiguous. The CDR3 extends over 15 amino acids. CDR1 LNHDA and CDR2 SQIVND come from the germline V gene (reference sequence). With 5 bases removed from V and 1 base from J, the gap between germline ends came to 12 bases. The CDR3 region is CASSLWQGSGNTIYF. CDR3 sequence (DNA): TGTGCCAGTAGTCTCTGGCAAGGATCTGGAAACACCATATATTTT.

This clonotype is a singleton in its sample. At one of its ends the junction is not consistent with the germline gene, which may arise from a read error. The rearrangement joins TRBV6-2 or TRBV6-3 to TRBJ2-7; no definite D call. Germline CDR1 is MNHEY and CDR2 is SVGEGT. CDR3 length: 12 residues. CDR3 coding DNA: TGTGCCACCTCAGACAAACTCTACGGGCAGTACTTC. Translation gives CATSDKLYGQYF.

This chain uses TRBV12-3 or TRBV12-4 with TRBJ1-4, with D hard to call. The V gene lost 2 bases and the J gene lost 3 bases, with 7 bases spanning the gap. The CDR3 runs 14 residues. CDR3 DNA: TGTGCCAGCAGTTTATACCCTGCTAATGAAAAACTGTTTTTT. Translation gives CASSLYPANEKLFF.

The chain links TRBV4-3 to TRBJ1-1, with 11 positions matching TRBD1. The V gene end was trimmed by 5 bases and the J gene end by 1 base; junction bases not matched to a gene: 6. This CDR3 has 16 amino acids. In germline, CDR1 is LGHNA, CDR2 YSLEER. The CDR3 is CASSFGTGGSNTEAFF. CDR3 nucleotide sequence: TGCGCCAGCAGCTTCGGGACAGGGGGGTCGAACACTGAAGCTTTCTTT.